This T cell receptor beta chain is from a study of Tregs in tolerant kidney transplant recipients. Study-wide results and caveats: For some patients, primers changed over time, blocking nucleotide-level comparison.

V lost 6 bases and J lost 4, with 16 bases in between. CDR3 size: 14 residues. Looked up from germline, CDR1 is SGHRS and CDR2 is YFSETQ. Note on this clone: Its antigen is not identified.

The data were produced by immunoSEQ multiplex PCR, yet TCRdb's version contains in-frame clones alone and is incomplete. This repertoire shows around 86,000 clones, roughly nine tenths found once; its top ten account for about 1.6%. Related graft donors supplied nonmyeloablative bone marrow transplants, and mixed chimerism was transient. This TCR was sampled from a human patient who received a combined kidney and bone marrow transplant. Some T cells may have come from the graft donor. Sequenced here: CD4+ T cells from blood (PBMCs), sampled 24 months after the transplant. The chain combines TRBV5-1 with TRBJ1-1; D is unclear. As DNA, the CDR3 is TGCGCCAGCATCGAGGGCCCGATGAGCACTGAAGCTTTCTTT. As protein: CASIEGPMSTEAFF. Using reference TRBV5-1 and TRBJ1-1 for the parts outside the CDR3, the full variable domain is KAGVTQTPRYLIKTRGQQVTLSCSPISGHRSVSWYQQTPGQGLQFLFEYFSETQRNKGNFPGRFSGRQFSNSRSEMNVSTLELGDSALYLCASIEGPMSTEAFFGQGTRLTVV.